The subject of this entry is one T cell receptor (beta chain). The target antigen is unknown. The germline CDR1 and CDR2 sequences are LNHDA and SQIVND (reference sequence). V shed 6 bases, J shed 5 bases, and the junction held 8 bases outside the gene matches. CDR3 length: 16 amino acids. For each subset, genomic DNA was distributed in equal portions over several immunoSEQ plates. Clones were read by immunoSEQ multiplex PCR, and TCRdb kept only the in-frame ones, dropping some. The data contain 490,000 or so clones, over 60% of them singletons. The sample originates from a study of shared clonotypes between healthy human individuals. Study-wide results and limits: Exclusively blood specimens were collected; tissue repertoires likely differ.

Source material: PBMCs. This sequence joins TRBV19 and TRBJ2-5; 14 nucleotides agree with TRBD2. This clonotype originated in a woman between 35 and 50 years old in good health. Some clones in this sample may be carry-over from other donors' samples. DNA of the CDR3: TGTGCCAGTAGGATTGGGACTAGCGGGAGTCGCGAGACCCAGTACTTC. Its protein is CASRIGTSGSRETQYF.